Presented here are 26 T cell receptor beta chains from one specimen sequenced in a study of CD8+CD57+ T cells in acquired aplastic anemia. Flow cytometry had shown expanded CD8+CD57+ cells in the patients chosen for sequencing. TCR beta VDJ and CDR3 profiles were obtained from a genomic DNA template. TCRdb ran MiXCR on the reads and lists one entry per CDR3 protein. The sample has under 250,000 distinct CDR3 sequences, roughly half seen once. Sequencing used sorted CD4+, CD8+, or CD8+CD57+ T cells (not recorded which) from PBMCs. The origin of the receptors is a human donor with aplastic anemia.

The chain links TRBV7-6 to TRBJ2-7, with 8 bases lining up with TRBD1. The CDR3 covers 16 residues. CDR1 and CDR2 (germline): SGHVS, FNYEAQ. The trim removed 4 bases at V and 4 bases at J, leaving 12 bases unmatched. The DNA for the CDR3 is TGTGCCAGCAGCTGGACTACCGGGACAGGAGCATACGAGCAGTACTTC. Translation: CASSWTTGTGAYEQYF.

The rearrangement links TRBV7-3 to TRBJ2-7; D possibly corresponds to TRBD1 (6 bases). Per the germline V gene, CDR1 is SGHTA and CDR2 is FQGTGA. This CDR3 has 14 amino acids. V dropped 4 bases and J dropped 3 bases, with 13 bases sitting between them. Here the CDR3 reads CASSSTGSLYEQYF. For the CDR3, the DNA is TGTGCCAGCAGCTCTACAGGGTCGCTCTACGAGCAGTACTTC.

V gene TRBV20-1 combines with J gene TRBJ1-1; the D gene is possibly TRBD1 (5 bases). The CDR3 spans 15 residues. The V end lost 0 bases, the J end lost 0 bases, and 11 bases lay between the germline ends. Germline V CDR1 and CDR2: DFQATT, SNEGSKA (reference sequence). The CDR3 loop reads CSARDLGGVNTEAFF. The CDR3 DNA reads as TGCAGTGCTAGAGATCTCGGGGGGGTGAACACTGAAGCTTTCTTT.

The chain employs TRBV29-1 and TRBJ2-1; D call uncertain. Germline CDR1 is SQVTM and CDR2 is ANQGSEA. Trimming took off 5 bases at V and 2 bases at J, with 10 bases between the two ends. The CDR3 has 13 residues. In DNA form, the CDR3 reads TGCAGCGTTCCCCTACTCACCTACAATGAGCAGTTCTTC. Amino acids: CSVPLLTYNEQFF.

This sequence joins TRBV6-2 or TRBV6-3 and TRBJ2-1, with D possibly called TRBD1 or TRBD2 (6 bases each). This CDR3 contains 12 residues. The germline V and J ends were trimmed by 11 bases and 0 bases, with 8 bases remaining between them. Germline V lookup: CDR1 MNHEY, CDR2 SVGEGT. The CDR3 loop reads CAGGHSYNEQFF. In DNA form, the CDR3 reads TGTGCCGGGGGGCACTCCTACAATGAGCAGTTCTTC.

Many counts were recorded for this clonotype. The chain carries TRBV7-9 and TRBJ2-2; 8 bases match TRBD2. Germline CDR1 and CDR2: SEHNR and FQNEAQ (reference sequence). Trimming cost V 6 bases and J 4 bases; bases outside gene matches: 7. The CDR3 spans 15 residues. In nucleotides, the CDR3 is TGTGCCAGCAGGCGCCGGGGGGGCGGCACCGGGGAGCTGTTTTTT. It specifies CASRRRGGGTGELFF. Together with reference TRBV7-9 and TRBJ2-2, the CDR3 gives the full variable domain: DTGVSQNPRHKITKRGQNVTFRCDPISEHNRLYWYRQTLGQGPEFLTYFQNEAQLEKSRLLSDRFSAERPKGSFSTLEIQRTEQGDSAMYLCASRRRGGGTGELFFGEGSRLTVL.

This clonotype has at least ten counts. V is TRBV9 and J is TRBJ1-1; D is unresolved. Germline CDR1 SGDLS, CDR2 YYNGEE. CDR3 size: 13 residues. V was clipped by 3 bases and J by 1 base, with 7 bases between them. The CDR3 spells CASSEAANTEAFF. The DNA for the CDR3 is TGTGCCAGCAGCGAGGCAGCGAACACTGAAGCTTTCTTT.

This clonotype was counted many times. This clone may be a read error of a much larger clone one base away. In DNA, the CDR3 is TGTGCCAGCAGCGCGACGCGGACAGGGCGGTACGGGCAGTACTTC. Translation gives CASSATRTGRYGQYF. This chain uses TRBV7-8 with TRBJ2-7; 8 bases align to TRBD1. The CDR3 covers 15 residues. The germline V gene encodes CDR1 SGHVS and CDR2 FQNEAQ. Full variable domain (remainder filled in from reference TRBV7-8 and TRBJ2-7): GAGVSQSPRYKVAKRGQDVALRCDPISGHVSLFWYQQALGQGPEFLTYFQNEAQLDKSGLPSDRFFAERPEGSVSTLKIQRTQQEDSAVYLCASSATRTGRYGQYFGPGTRLTVT.

At least ten counts were recorded for this clonotype. V gene TRBV7-9 combines with J gene TRBJ2-7; 12 bases fit TRBD2. Trimming at V came to 5 bases and at J to 1 base, leaving 6 bases not matched to a gene. The CDR3 contains 16 residues. Germline V gene sequence: CDR1 SEHNR, CDR2 FQNEAQ (reference sequence). CDR3 sequence reads: CASSTRTSGKSYEQYF. In nucleotides, the CDR3 is TGTGCCAGCAGCACCCGGACTAGCGGGAAATCCTACGAGCAGTACTTC.

The chain uses TRBV25-1 and TRBJ1-2, with D uncertain. V lost 0 bases, J lost 4 bases, and 12 bases lay in between. Germline CDR1 reads MGHDK; CDR2 reads SYGVNS. The CDR3 is 15 amino acids. The CDR3 region is CASSEYLGSTYGYTF. CDR3 sequence (DNA): TGTGCCAGCAGTGAATACCTGGGGAGTACCTATGGCTACACCTTC.

This clonotype has a count of ten or more. This rearrangement joins TRBV7-9 to TRBJ1-1; D ambiguous. The V end was cut by 5 bases, the J end by 5 bases, with 9 bases between. Germline CDR1 is SEHNR and CDR2 is FQNEAQ (reference sequence). CDR3 length: 12 amino acids. Here the CDR3 DNA reads TGTGCCAGCAGCCCCGGAGGAACTGAAGCTTTCTTT. It encodes CASSPGGTEAFF.

This clonotype appeared a single time. V usage is TRBV29-1 and J usage is TRBJ2-3; D not resolved. The CDR3 is 12 residues long. Germline V gene data show CDR1 as SQVTM and CDR2 as ANQGSEA. CDR3 loop: CSGGRKEDTQYF. Written as DNA, the CDR3 is TGCTCCGGCGGCCGGAAGGAAGATACGCAGTATTTT.

J is TRBJ2-5 and V is TRBV2, with a weak D call TRBD1 (6 bases). Trimming removed 4 bases at V and 2 bases at J, with 11 bases between. CDR1 and CDR2 (germline): SNHLY, FYNNEI. The CDR3 consists of 14 residues. In nucleotides, the CDR3 is TGTGCCAGCAGTGGAGGACAGACACAAGAGACCCAGTACTTC. It is translated as CASSGGQTQETQYF.

This clonotype was seen repeatedly, ten times or more. The V call is TRBV7-3, the J call TRBJ1-6; D is ambiguous. This CDR3 is built from 12 residues. The ends were cut back, 6 bases at V and 7 bases at J, with 7 bases in the middle. The germline V gene encodes CDR1 SGHTA and CDR2 FQGTGA. Here the CDR3 reads CASRTDNSPLHF. In DNA form, the CDR3 reads TGTGCCAGCAGGACGGACAATTCACCCCTCCACTTT.

This clonotype was observed many times. This chain uses TRBV14 with TRBJ2-1, with 9 bases matching TRBD1. Per the germline V gene, CDR1 is SGHDN and CDR2 is FVKESK. Losses at the gene ends were 0 bases for V and 8 bases for J; bases not matched to a gene: 8. The CDR3 covers 16 residues. CDR3 nucleotides: TGTGCCAGCAGCCAAGATTTAACAGGGGGCTTTGATGAGCAGTTCTTC. This encodes CASSQDLTGGFDEQFF.

This chain links TRBV4-3 with TRBJ2-1; 16 bases are a match to TRBD2. J lost 5 bases, V lost 0 bases, and 7 bases had no gene match. In germline, CDR1 is LGHNA, CDR2 YSLEER. CDR3 length equals 19 residues. CDR3: CASSQDSYGTSGGDNEQFF. The CDR3 coding sequence is TGCGCCAGCAGCCAAGATAGTTACGGGACTAGCGGGGGGGACAATGAGCAGTTCTTC.

This clonotype has a count of ten or more. This sequence joins TRBV19 and TRBJ2-1; 9 positions agree with TRBD2. Germline CDR1 reads LNHDA; CDR2 reads SQIVND (reference sequence). The V segment lost 7 bases and the J segment 5 bases; nucleotides outside the gene matches: 21. This CDR3 is 19 amino acids long. CDR3 coding DNA: TGTGCCAGTACCCTTTCCCCAGCGGGGGGAGGTGGTACGGACAATGAGCAGTTCTTC. It yields the protein CASTLSPAGGGGTDNEQFF.

This clonotype was recorded at least ten times. CDR3 residues: CASSLLDRRGQYGYTF. CDR3 DNA: TGTGCCAGCAGCTTATTAGATCGCAGGGGTCAGTATGGCTACACCTTC. The chain is built from TRBV7-9 and TRBJ1-2, with D tentatively TRBD1 (6 bases). Germline CDR1 is SEHNR and CDR2 is FQNEAQ (reference sequence). The CDR3 consists of 16 residues. With 2 bases removed from V and 5 bases from J, the gap between germline ends came to 18 bases.

The V call is TRBV15, the J call TRBJ2-6; D uncertain. Germline V gives CDR1 LNHNV, CDR2 YYDKDF (reference sequence). This CDR3 has 17 residues. V shed 2 bases and J shed 3 bases, with 14 bases lying between them. As DNA, the CDR3 is TGTGCCACCAGCAGATTTAGACGGGCTGGTGGGGCCAACGTCCTGACTTTC. Its translation is CATSRFRRAGGANVLTF.

The chain combines TRBV5-1 with TRBJ1-6; 7 bases match TRBD1. Germline V CDR1 and CDR2: SGHRS, YFSETQ. The CDR3 sequence is 14 residues long. The J segment lost 8 bases and the V segment lost 3 bases, leaving 5 bases of the junction unmatched. CDR3 amino acids: CASSYQGGDSPLHF. CDR3 nucleotides: TGCGCCAGCAGCTATCAGGGGGGTGATTCACCCCTCCACTTT.

The gene calls are TRBV2 and TRBJ2-3, with D unclear. This CDR3 is 14 amino acids long. Trimming removed 4 bases at V and 2 bases at J, with 10 bases between. Germline loops: CDR1 SNHLY, CDR2 FYNNEI. CDR3 in DNA: TGTGCCAGCAGTGCTCAGGCCGACACAGATACGCAGTATTTT. Encoded protein: CASSAQADTDTQYF.

This clonotype was picked up a small number of times. A single base separates this from a much larger clone, so it may be a read error. CDR3 nucleotides: TGCAGTGCTAAATGGGACAGGGGAGCTTTGAGTGAGCAGTACTTC. Amino acids: CSAKWDRGALSEQYF. This chain uses TRBV20-1 with TRBJ2-7, with TRBD1 identical over 10 bases. V dropped 4 bases and J dropped 7; count of bases not matched to a gene: 13. Germline V gives CDR1 DFQATT, CDR2 SNEGSKA (reference sequence). CDR3 length equals 15 residues.

This clonotype was detected only a few times. Since a much larger clone is just one base distant, this may be a read error. The chain has TRBV2 and TRBJ1-5, with D unclear. Germline CDR1 is SNHLY and CDR2 is FYNNEI. The CDR3 is 15 residues long. The CDR3 region is CAGSARDGRNQPQHF. In DNA, the CDR3 is TGTGCCGGCAGTGCGAGGGATGGGCGCAATCAGCCCCAGCATTTT.

This clonotype was detected many times. This chain connects TRBV7-9 to TRBJ2-3; possible D gene TRBD2, 5 bases. The CDR3 extends over 16 amino acids. Germline CDR1 and CDR2: SEHNR and FQNEAQ (reference sequence). V lost 1 base and J 7 bases, leaving 18 bases between the germline ends. CDR3 in amino acids: CASSLEWRVDGHTQYF. For the CDR3, the DNA is TGTGCCAGCAGCTTAGAGTGGCGGGTTGACGGGCATACGCAGTATTTT. The variable domain in full, with the rest retrieved from reference TRBV7-9 and TRBJ2-3, is DTGVSQNPRHKITKRGQNVTFRCDPISEHNRLYWYRQTLGQGPEFLTYFQNEAQLEKSRLLSDRFSAERPKGSFSTLEIQRTEQGDSAMYLCASSLEWRVDGHTQYFGPGTRLTVL.

In this sample, this clonotype turned up a few times. This clone may be a read error of a much larger clone one base away. No conserved phenylalanine or tryptophan ends this CDR3, so it is likely a read error. CDR3 protein: CASSVDGRANTEAFS. CDR3 nucleotides: TGTGCCAGCAGCGTAGACGGCAGGGCGAACACTGAAGCTTTCTCT. This rearrangement joins TRBV9 to TRBJ1-1, with D possibly being TRBD1 (5 bases). With 0 bases removed from V and 1 base from J, the gap between germline ends came to 10 bases. Germline V CDR1 and CDR2: SGDLS, YYNGEE. The CDR3 contains 15 residues.

Details on this clonotype: Sequence at one end of the junction differs from germline and may be a read error. This chain uses TRBV7-6 with TRBJ2-1; TRBD2 aligns across 7 bases. This CDR3 spans 14 amino acids. Looked up from germline, CDR1 is SGHVS and CDR2 is FNYEAQ. As DNA, the CDR3 is TGTACCAGCAGCCAGCGGGGCCTATACAATGAGCAGTTCTTC. This sequence encodes CTSSQRGLYNEQFF. Combining the CDR3 with reference TRBV7-6 and TRBJ2-1 gives the whole variable domain GAGVSQSPRYKVTKRGQDVALRCDPISGHVSLYWYRQALGQGPEFLTYFNYEAQQDKSGLPNDRFSAERPEGSISTLTIQRTEQRDSAMYRCTSSQRGLYNEQFFGPGTRLTVL.